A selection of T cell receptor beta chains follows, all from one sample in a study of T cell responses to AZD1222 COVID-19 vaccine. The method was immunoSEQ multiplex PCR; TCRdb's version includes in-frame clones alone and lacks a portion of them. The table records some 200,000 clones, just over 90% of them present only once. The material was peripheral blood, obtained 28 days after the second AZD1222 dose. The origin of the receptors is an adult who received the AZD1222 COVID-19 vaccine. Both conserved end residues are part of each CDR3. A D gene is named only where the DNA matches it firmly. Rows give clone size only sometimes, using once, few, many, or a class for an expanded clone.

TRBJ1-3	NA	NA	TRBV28	CASSLQGFSGNTIYF	TGTGCCAGCAGTTTACAGGGATTCTCTGGAAACACCATATATTTT
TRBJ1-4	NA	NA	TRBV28	CASSLGTREKLFF	TGTGCCAGCAGTTTGGGGACACGTGAAAAACTGTTTTTT
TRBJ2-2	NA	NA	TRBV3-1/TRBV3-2	CASSQAQMGNTGELFF	TGTGCCAGCAGCCAAGCCCAGATGGGGAACACCGGGGAGCTGTTTTTT
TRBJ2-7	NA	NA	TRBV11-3	CASSAFVWRETYEQYF	TGTGCCAGCAGCGCTTTTGTCTGGAGAGAGACCTACGAGCAGTACTTC
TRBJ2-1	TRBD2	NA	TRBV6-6	CASGGLAGAFDEQFF	TGTGCCAGCGGGGGACTAGCGGGAGCGTTCGATGAGCAGTTCTTC
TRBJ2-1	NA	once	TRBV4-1	CASSQDLSYEQFF	TGCGCCAGCAGCCAAGACTTGAGCTATGAGCAGTTCTTC
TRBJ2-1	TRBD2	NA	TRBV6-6	CASSAAGGPNEQFF	TGTGCCAGCAGCGCAGCGGGGGGGCCCAATGAGCAGTTCTTC
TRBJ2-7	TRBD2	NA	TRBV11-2	CASSPGTSGIEQYF	TGTGCCAGCAGTCCTGGGACTAGCGGGATAGAGCAGTACTTC
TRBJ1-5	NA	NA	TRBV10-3	CAISDGETPQHF	TGTGCCATCAGTGATGGGGAGACGCCCCAGCATTTT
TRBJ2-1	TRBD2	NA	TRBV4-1	CASSQDGLTSGRRNEQFF	TGCGCCAGCAGCCAAGATGGCTTGACTAGCGGGAGGAGGAATGAGCAGTTCTTC
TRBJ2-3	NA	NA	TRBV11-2	CASSLERVTDTQYF	TGTGCCAGCAGCTTAGAGAGGGTCACAGATACGCAGTATTTT
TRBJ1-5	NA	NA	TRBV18	CASSPPSGTGSNQPQHF	TGTGCCAGCTCACCACCGAGCGGTACCGGTAGCAATCAGCCCCAGCATTTT
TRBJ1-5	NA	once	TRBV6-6	CASGVGEANQPQHF	TGTGCCAGCGGGGTGGGGGAGGCCAATCAGCCCCAGCATTTT
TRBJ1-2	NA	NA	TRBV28	CAAGEANYGYTF	TGTGCCGCCGGGGAGGCTAACTATGGCTACACCTTC
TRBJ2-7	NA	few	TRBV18	CASSRGRGGGSYEQYF	TGTGCCAGCTCACGGGGGCGAGGTGGGGGCTCCTACGAGCAGTACTTC
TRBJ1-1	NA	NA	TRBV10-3	CAINNIDSKNTEAFF	TGTGCCATCAATAATATCGACAGTAAAAACACTGAAGCTTTCTTT
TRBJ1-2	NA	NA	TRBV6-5	CASRTQEGYGYTF	TGTGCCAGCAGAACACAGGAAGGATATGGCTACACCTTC
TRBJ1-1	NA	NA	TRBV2	CASSPLGGTEAFF	TGTGCCAGCAGCCCTCTCGGAGGGACTGAAGCTTTCTTT
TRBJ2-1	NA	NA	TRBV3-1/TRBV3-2	CASGQLSVNEQFF	TGTGCCAGCGGACAACTTAGCGTCAATGAGCAGTTCTTC
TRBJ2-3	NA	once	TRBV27	CASSLPGVLDTQYF	TGTGCCAGCAGTTTACCAGGCGTGTTAGATACGCAGTATTTT
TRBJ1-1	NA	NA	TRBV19	CASSTYRELNTEAFF	TGTGCCAGTAGTACTTACCGGGAGTTGAACACTGAAGCTTTCTTT
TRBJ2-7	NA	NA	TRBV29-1	CSGTRGGEQYF	TGCAGCGGCACGCGAGGGGGGGAGCAGTACTTC
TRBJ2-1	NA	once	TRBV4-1	CASSQEPLGAGEQFF	TGCGCCAGCAGCCAAGAACCCCTGGGGGCGGGGGAGCAGTTCTTC
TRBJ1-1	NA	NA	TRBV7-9	CASSRTEAFF	TGTGCCAGCAGCCGGACGGAAGCTTTCTTT
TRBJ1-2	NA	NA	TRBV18	CASSHVDDPYGYTF	TGTGCCAGCTCACATGTGGATGACCCCTATGGCTACACCTTC
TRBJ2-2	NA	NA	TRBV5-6	CASSLPEGAANTGELFF	TGTGCCAGCAGCTTGCCGGAGGGCGCAGCGAACACCGGGGAGCTGTTTTTT
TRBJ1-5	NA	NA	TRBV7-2	CASSFRVGAYNQPQHF	TGTGCCAGCAGCTTTCGGGTGGGAGCCTACAATCAGCCCCAGCATTTT
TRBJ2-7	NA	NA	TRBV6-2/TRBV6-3	CASSSGSYEQYF	TGTGCCAGCAGTAGCGGTTCCTACGAGCAGTACTTC
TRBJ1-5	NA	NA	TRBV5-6	CASSSTEEDRIYSNQPQHF	TGTGCCAGCAGCTCAACCGAAGAAGACAGGATTTATAGCAATCAGCCCCAGCATTTT
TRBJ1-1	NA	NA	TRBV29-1	CSVALENTEAFF	TGCAGCGTTGCATTGGAGAATACTGAAGCTTTCTTT
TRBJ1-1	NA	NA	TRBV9	CASSGGAFMNTEAFF	TGTGCCAGCAGCGGAGGGGCCTTTATGAACACTGAAGCTTTCTTT
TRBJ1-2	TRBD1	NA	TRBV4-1	CASSPTGRFSYGYTF	TGCGCCAGCAGCCCGACAGGGAGGTTTTCCTATGGCTACACCTTC
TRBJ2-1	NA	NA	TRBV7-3	CASSLGQGHYNEQFF	TGTGCCAGCAGCCTGGGGCAGGGGCACTACAATGAGCAGTTCTTC
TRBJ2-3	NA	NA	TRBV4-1	CASSRTGHGSTDTQYF	TGCGCCAGCAGCCGTACGGGACACGGGAGCACAGATACGCAGTATTTT
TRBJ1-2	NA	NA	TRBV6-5	CASSNWGDDGYTF	TGTGCCAGCAGCAACTGGGGAGATGATGGCTACACCTTC
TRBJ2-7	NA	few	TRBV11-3	CASSLEGGTYYEQYF	TGTGCCAGCAGCTTAGAGGGCGGGACTTACTACGAGCAGTACTTC
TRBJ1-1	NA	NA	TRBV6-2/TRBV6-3	CASSYIDLSAGAFF	TGTGCCAGCAGTTACATAGACCTTTCCGCGGGAGCTTTCTTT
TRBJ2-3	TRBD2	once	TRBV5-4	CASSPRSLAASTDTQYF	TGTGCCAGCAGCCCAAGGTCGCTAGCGGCTAGCACAGATACGCAGTATTTT
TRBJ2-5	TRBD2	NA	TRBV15	CATSRGLASQETQYF	TGTGCCACCAGTCGGGGACTAGCGAGCCAAGAGACCCAGTACTTC
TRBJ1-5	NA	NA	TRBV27	CASSPYGGGQRDQPQHF	TGTGCCAGCAGTCCCTACGGGGGTGGACAACGGGATCAGCCCCAGCATTTT
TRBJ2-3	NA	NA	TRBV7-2	CASSQSVTDTQYF	TGTGCCAGCAGCCAGAGCGTCACAGATACGCAGTATTTT
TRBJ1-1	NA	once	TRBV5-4	CASSLDQGEAFF	TGTGCCAGCAGCTTGGATCAGGGCGAAGCTTTCTTT
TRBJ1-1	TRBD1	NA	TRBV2	CASKGTGNTEAFF	TGTGCCAGCAAGGGGACAGGGAACACTGAAGCTTTCTTT
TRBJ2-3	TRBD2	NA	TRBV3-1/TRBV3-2	CASSLAGGRADTQYF	TGTGCCAGCAGTCTAGCGGGAGGGAGGGCAGATACGCAGTATTTT
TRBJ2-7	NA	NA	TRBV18	CASSPSRGRDNSYEQYF	TGTGCCAGCTCACCGTCACGGGGGCGGGACAACTCCTACGAGCAGTACTTC
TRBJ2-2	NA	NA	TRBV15	CATSRSGQAPNTGELFF	TGTGCCACCAGCAGATCCGGGCAGGCCCCGAACACCGGGGAGCTGTTTTTT
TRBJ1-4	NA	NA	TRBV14	CASSQGWGAGEKLFF	TGTGCCAGCAGCCAAGGTTGGGGGGCGGGTGAAAAACTGTTTTTT
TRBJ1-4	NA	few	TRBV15	CATSNRAGDEKLFF	TGTGCCACCAGCAACCGGGCAGGGGATGAAAAACTGTTTTTT
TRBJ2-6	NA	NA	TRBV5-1	CASHSGQGANVLTF	TGCGCCAGCCATTCCGGACAGGGGGCCAACGTCCTGACTTTC
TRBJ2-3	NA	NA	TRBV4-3	CASSQGLLSTDTQYF	TGCGCCAGCAGCCAGGGGTTACTTAGCACAGATACGCAGTATTTT
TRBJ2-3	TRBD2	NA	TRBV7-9	CASSLGFSASGITDTQYF	TGTGCCAGCAGCTTAGGCTTCTCGGCTAGCGGCATCACAGATACGCAGTATTTT
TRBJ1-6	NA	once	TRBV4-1	CASSQVQASNSPLHF	TGCGCCAGCAGCCAAGTTCAGGCCAGTAATTCACCCCTCCACTTT
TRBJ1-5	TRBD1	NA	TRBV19	CASSIPTTGSNQPQHF	TGTGCCAGTAGTATCCCAACGACAGGGAGCAATCAGCCCCAGCATTTT
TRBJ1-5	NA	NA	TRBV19	CASSIEGREPQHF	TGTGCCAGTAGTATTGAGGGCAGGGAGCCCCAGCATTTT
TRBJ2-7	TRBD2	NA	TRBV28	CASSLRLAGAREQYF	TGTGCCAGCAGTCTCCGACTAGCGGGAGCGCGCGAGCAGTACTTC